Listed below are T cell receptor beta chains from one sample, sequenced in a study of T cell responses to AZD1222 COVID-19 vaccine. Using immunoSEQ multiplex PCR, the repertoire was profiled, and TCRdb retains in-frame clones only, with some absent. The sample consists of approximately 77,000 clones, 92% of them appearing once. The sample was peripheral blood, taken 28 days after the second AZD1222 dose. These receptors all stem from an adult who received the AZD1222 COVID-19 vaccine. Each CDR3 is given without its conserved first and last residue.

TRBV5-1	TRBJ1-4	ASSPGTGQGATNEKLF
TRBV5-4	TRBJ2-7	ASSTRGRSAGSLREVQY
TRBV6-2/TRBV6-3	TRBJ2-7	ASSSIPGQGSYEQY
TRBV3-1/TRBV3-2	TRBJ1-1	ASSTRAFEAF
TRBV11-3	TRBJ2-5	ASRGQGETQY
TRBV28	TRBJ1-2	ASSLVQARGGYT
TRBV7-3	TRBJ2-2	ASSLTGAVTGELF
TRBV9	TRBJ2-1	ASSAQGNSYNEQF
TRBV13	TRBJ1-2	ASSLTSDYGYT
TRBV5-5	TRBJ2-2	ASSLNTGELF
TRBV3-1/TRBV3-2	TRBJ1-1	ASSDRGPTNTF
TRBV5-6	TRBJ2-7	ASSPGPRTRNEQY
TRBV3-1/TRBV3-2	TRBJ2-3	ASRLWGQGTDTQY
TRBV19	TRBJ2-5	ATKNRIQREEQEHQY
TRBV6-5	TRBJ1-6	ASRASESSPLH
TRBV11-2	TRBJ1-1	ASSLGDRADTEAF
TRBV5-1	TRBJ1-4	ASSRSDRGREKLF
TRBV3-1/TRBV3-2	TRBJ1-5	ASSQVSNQPQH
TRBV7-2	TRBJ2-7	ASSLGGREQY
TRBV4-1	TRBJ2-7	ASSQDPGAISYEQY
TRBV30	TRBJ1-2	AWDRGNYGYT
TRBV10-1	TRBJ2-1	ASSVSGNYNEQF
TRBV18	TRBJ2-1	ASSPLGVRGNEQF
TRBV27	TRBJ1-5	ASSSYRGQGNQPQH
TRBV3-1/TRBV3-2	TRBJ1-5	ASSQDQGGGQPQH
TRBV29-1	TRBJ1-3	SVGKDRAGNTIY
TRBV27	TRBJ1-1	ASSPQGTEAF
TRBV14	TRBJ2-7	ASSQIGGGYEQY
TRBV15	TRBJ1-5	ATSRGQRATHQPQH
TRBV6-1	TRBJ2-1	ASSERRLAGDAGEQF